This T cell receptor (beta chain) was captured in a study of metastatic and nonmetastatic thyroid tumors. The length of the CDR3 is 11 residues. V was cut by 7 bases and J by 8 bases, with 11 bases left in between. Germline V gene lookup returns CDR1 MNHEY and CDR2 SVGEGT. This clone has at least ten counts. Treatment of any kind had been given to no patient before thyroid surgery. TCRdb called clones again from the PCR reads with MiXCR. The sample lists roughly 83,000 clones, approximately 15% occurring once. Source material: blood. This receptor was taken from a female donor with papillary thyroid cancer or a benign thyroid nodule (not recorded which). Some clones in this sample may be carry-over from other donors' samples. The gene calls are TRBV6-2 or TRBV6-3 and TRBJ1-1; D is ambiguous. The CDR3 sequence: CASKRNREAFF. DNA for the CDR3: TGTGCCAGCAAAAGAAACAGAGAAGCTTTCTTT.